These T cell receptor beta chains were read from a single sample in a study of blood T cell dynamics during melanoma immunotherapy. TCRdb keeps only in-frame clones here, not all; method: immunoSEQ multiplex PCR. The table shows roughly 5,900 clones, with 84% occurring only once. Here the sequenced sample was blood, taken from a patient treated with checkpoint blockade. The receptors were sampled from a human donor with melanoma. Both conserved end residues are part of each CDR3. A D gene is named only where the DNA matches it firmly.

-	TRBV6-1	TRBJ1-2	CASGGRGANYGYTF	TGTGCCAGCGGGGGGAGGGGTGCTAACTATGGCTACACCTTC
TRBD1	TRBV5-4	TRBJ1-6	CASSLATPGQSSYNSPLHF	TGTGCCAGCAGCTTGGCTACCCCGGGACAGAGCTCCTATAATTCACCCCTCCACTTT
-	TRBV11-2	TRBJ1-1	CASSPGGGLNEAFF	TGTGCCAGCAGCCCCGGAGGGGGGCTAAATGAAGCTTTCTTT
-	TRBV18	TRBJ2-7	CASSPPGLVGEQYF	TGTGCCAGCTCACCACCCGGACTTGTGGGTGAGCAGTACTTC
-	TRBV10-3	TRBJ2-7	CAISEPGDGYEQYF	TGTGCCATCAGTGAGCCCGGGGACGGTTACGAGCAGTACTTC
TRBD1	TRBV5-6	TRBJ1-3	CASSLGPDRGYSGNTIYF	TGTGCCAGCAGCTTGGGCCCCGACAGGGGTTACTCTGGAAACACCATATATTTT
-	TRBV30	TRBJ2-7	CAWRQGRDEQYF	TGTGCCTGGAGACAGGGGAGGGACGAGCAGTACTTC
TRBD1	TRBV5-1	TRBJ1-1	CASSLDRVAEAFF	TGCGCCAGCAGCCTGGACAGGGTCGCTGAAGCTTTCTTT
-	TRBV10-3	TRBJ1-2	CAIRSSQILYGYTF	TGTGCCATCAGATCGAGTCAGATCCTCTATGGCTACACCTTC
-	TRBV2	TRBJ2-7	CASSLGLLYEQYF	TGTGCCAGCAGTCTCGGGCTTCTCTACGAGCAGTACTTC
-	TRBV6-5	TRBJ1-3	CASSSRGGGNTIYF	TGTGCCAGCAGTTCCCGGGGGGGTGGAAACACCATATATTTT
-	TRBV4-2	TRBJ2-1	CASSPGGGDYNEQFF	TGTGCCAGCAGCCCAGGCGGCGGGGATTACAATGAGCAGTTCTTC
TRBD1	TRBV18	TRBJ1-2	CASSPDRADYGYTF	TGTGCCAGCTCACCCGACAGGGCGGACTATGGCTACACCTTC